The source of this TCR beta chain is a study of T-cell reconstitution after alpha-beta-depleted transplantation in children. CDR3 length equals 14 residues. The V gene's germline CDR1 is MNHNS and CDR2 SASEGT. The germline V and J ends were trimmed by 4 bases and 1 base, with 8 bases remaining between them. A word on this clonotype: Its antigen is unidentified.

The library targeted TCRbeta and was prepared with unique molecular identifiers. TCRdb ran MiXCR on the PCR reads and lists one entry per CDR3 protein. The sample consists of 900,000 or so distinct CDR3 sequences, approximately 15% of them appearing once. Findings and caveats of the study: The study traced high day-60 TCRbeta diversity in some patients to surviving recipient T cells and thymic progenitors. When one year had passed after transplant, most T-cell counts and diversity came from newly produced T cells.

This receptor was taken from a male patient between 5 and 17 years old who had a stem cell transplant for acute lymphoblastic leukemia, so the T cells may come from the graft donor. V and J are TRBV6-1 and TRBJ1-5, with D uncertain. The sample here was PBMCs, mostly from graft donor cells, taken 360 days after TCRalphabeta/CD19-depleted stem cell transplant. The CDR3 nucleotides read TGTGCCAGCAGTGGACTGAGAAGCAATCAGCCCCAGCATTTT. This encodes CASSGLRSNQPQHF.